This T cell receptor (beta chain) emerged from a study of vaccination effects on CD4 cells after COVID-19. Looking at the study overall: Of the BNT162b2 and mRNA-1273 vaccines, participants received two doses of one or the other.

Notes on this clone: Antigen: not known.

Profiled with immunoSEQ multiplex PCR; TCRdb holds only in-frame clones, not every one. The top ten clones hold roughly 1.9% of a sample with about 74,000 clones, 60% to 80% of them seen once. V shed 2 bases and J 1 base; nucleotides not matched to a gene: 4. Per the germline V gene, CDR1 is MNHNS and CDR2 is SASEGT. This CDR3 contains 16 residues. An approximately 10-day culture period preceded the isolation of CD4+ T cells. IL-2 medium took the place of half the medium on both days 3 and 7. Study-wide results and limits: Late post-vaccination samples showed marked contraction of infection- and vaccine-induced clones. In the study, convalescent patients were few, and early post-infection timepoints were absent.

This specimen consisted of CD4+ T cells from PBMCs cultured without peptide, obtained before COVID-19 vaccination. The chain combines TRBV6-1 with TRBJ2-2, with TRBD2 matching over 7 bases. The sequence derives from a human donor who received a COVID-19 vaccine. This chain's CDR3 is CASSERPGGNTGELFF. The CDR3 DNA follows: TGTGCCAGCAGTGAAAGACCGGGGGGGAACACCGGGGAGCTGTTTTTT.